Shown below are 13 T cell receptor beta chains from a single sample sequenced in a study of blood T cell repertoires in COVID-19. Using immunoSEQ multiplex PCR, the repertoire was profiled, and TCRdb retains in-frame clones only, with some absent. The table records 200,000 or so clones, just over 85% of them present only once. Sequenced input: PBMCs or T cells enriched from blood (not recorded which). Every receptor here comes from a woman between 40 and 55 years old with acute COVID-19.

The chain couples TRBV7-8 to TRBJ2-1; D possibly corresponds to TRBD2 (6 bases). The length of the CDR3 is 13 residues. The V gene's germline CDR1 is SGHVS and CDR2 FQNEAQ. V was cut by 2 bases and J by 10 bases, with 12 bases left in between. CDR3 residues: CASSLLGGREQFF. The CDR3 region has the DNA TGTGCCAGCAGCTTACTCGGGGGTCGGGAGCAGTTCTTC.

This clone was recorded once. The gene calls are TRBV7-9 and TRBJ1-4; no clear D gene. The germline gives CDR1 SEHNR, CDR2 FQNEAQ (reference sequence). V lost 5 bases to trimming and J lost 8 bases, with 18 bases between them. This CDR3 is 15 amino acids long. The CDR3: CASSPGAGYREKLFF. The CDR3 bases are TGTGCCAGCAGCCCCGGCGCGGGTTACCGGGAAAAACTGTTTTTT.

The chain carries TRBV5-8 and TRBJ2-5, with TRBD2 identical over 7 bases. The V gene end was trimmed by 4 bases and the J gene end by 5 bases; junction bases not matched to a gene: 11. Looked up from germline, CDR1 is SGHTS and CDR2 is YDEGEE. The CDR3 is 15 residues long. CDR3 nucleotides: TGTGCCAGCAGCATCCGGGCCGGGGGGACCGAGACCCAGTACTTC. Its translation: CASSIRAGGTETQYF. The whole variable domain, remainder taken from reference TRBV5-8 and TRBJ2-5, is EAGVTQSPTHLIKTRGQQATLRCSPISGHTSVYWYQQALGLGLQFLLWYDEGEERNRGNFPPRFSGRQFPNYSSELNVNALELEDSALYLCASSIRAGGTETQYFGPGTRLLVL.

This clone has just one count. CDR3 loop: CASSPQGYNTEAFF. In DNA, the CDR3 is TGTGCCAGCAGCCCTCAGGGCTACAACACTGAAGCTTTCTTT. The rearrangement joins TRBV11-2 to TRBJ1-1; perhaps TRBD1 as D (5 bases). The CDR3 length is 14 residues. Per the germline V gene, CDR1 is SGHAT and CDR2 is FQNNGV. V was pared by 5 bases and J by 2 bases, with 12 bases between.

The chain has TRBV19 and TRBJ1-2; TRBD1 matches 7 bases. The J segment lost 8 bases and the V segment lost 0 bases, leaving 12 bases of the junction unmatched. CDR1 is LNHDA, CDR2 SQIVND, per germline (reference sequence). The CDR3 spans 16 residues. CDR3 protein: CASSIEPTGAAGGYTF. The CDR3 DNA sequence: TGTGCCAGTAGTATAGAACCTACAGGGGCTGCCGGCGGCTACACCTTC. Together with reference TRBV19 and TRBJ1-2, the CDR3 gives the full variable domain: DGGITQSPKYLFRKEGQNVTLSCEQNLNHDAMYWYRQDPGQGLRLIYYSQIVNDFQKGDIAEGYSVSREKKESFPLTVTSAQKNPTAFYLCASSIEPTGAAGGYTFGSGTRLTVV.

J is TRBJ2-7 and V is TRBV27; possibly TRBD2 for D (6 bases). V lost 6 bases, J lost 5 bases, and 23 bases lay in between. The CDR3 is 16 residues long. Germline assignment: CDR1 MNHEY and CDR2 SMNVEV (reference sequence). The CDR3: CASSFLSSRGFHEQYF. The CDR3 DNA sequence: TGTGCCAGCAGCTTTTTAAGCTCCCGGGGGTTCCACGAGCAGTACTTC.

This clone is a singleton in its sample. The gene calls are TRBV5-1 and TRBJ1-1; no reliable D call. V was cut by 0 bases and J by 1 base, with 7 bases left in between. This CDR3 comprises 14 residues. Germline loops: CDR1 SGHRS, CDR2 YFSETQ. DNA of the CDR3: TGCGCCAGCAGCTTGGTGGTCGGGAACACTGAAGCTTTCTTT. This encodes CASSLVVGNTEAFF. Full variable domain (outside the CDR3, taken from reference TRBV5-1 and TRBJ1-1): KAGVTQTPRYLIKTRGQQVTLSCSPISGHRSVSWYQQTPGQGLQFLFEYFSETQRNKGNFPGRFSGRQFSNSRSEMNVSTLELGDSALYLCASSLVVGNTEAFFGQGTRLTVV.

V gene TRBV7-9 combines with J gene TRBJ2-1, with D perhaps TRBD2 (6 bases). Trimming pared 5 bases from V and 7 bases from J, leaving 9 bases between. This CDR3 has 12 amino acids. The V gene's germline CDR1 is SEHNR and CDR2 FQNEAQ (reference sequence). The CDR3 DNA follows: TGTGCCAGCAGCCGTGGGGGGAATGAGCAGTTCTTC. It yields the protein CASSRGGNEQFF.

The chain links TRBV3-1 (or the pseudogene TRBV3-2) to TRBJ2-1, with 8 bases that match TRBD2. This CDR3 region has 17 residues. Germline loops: CDR1 LGHDT, CDR2 YNNKEL (reference sequence). V was pared by 0 bases and J by 7 bases, with 11 bases of the junction left unmatched. The CDR3 sequence: CASSQDEPGLDLNEQFF. The CDR3 coding sequence is TGTGCCAGCAGCCAAGATGAACCGGGACTAGACTTGAATGAGCAGTTCTTC.

The chain uses TRBV18 and TRBJ1-1; possible D gene TRBD1, 5 bases. The CDR3 is 15 amino acids. The germline V gene has CDR1 KGHSH and CDR2 LQKENI. The V gene lost 6 bases and the J gene lost 4 bases, with 18 bases spanning the gap. The CDR3 nucleotides are TGTGCCAGCTCTGAATATCAGGGCTGGGGCACTGAAGCTTTCTTT. This encodes CASSEYQGWGTEAFF.

This chain uses TRBV6-5 with TRBJ2-2; weak D call: TRBD2 (7 bases). The CDR3 extends over 14 amino acids. Germline assignment: CDR1 MNHEY and CDR2 SVGAGI. The V and J ends lost 6 bases and 5 bases respectively, with 13 bases between them. The chain's CDR3 is CASRGGAGTGELFF. Written as DNA, the CDR3 is TGTGCCAGCAGGGGGGGGGCAGGGACCGGGGAGCTGTTTTTT.

The chain uses TRBV15 and TRBJ1-2; TRBD1 matches at 7 bases. Germline CDR1 is LNHNV and CDR2 is YYDKDF (reference sequence). The CDR3 is 14 amino acids. The V and J ends lost 2 bases and 4 bases, in that order; junction bases with no gene match: 4. This CDR3 is CATSRFGQVYGYTF. CDR3 in DNA: TGTGCCACCAGCAGATTCGGACAGGTCTATGGCTACACCTTC.

The chain couples TRBV3-1 (or the pseudogene TRBV3-2) to TRBJ1-6, with D possibly being TRBD1 (5 bases). Germline CDR1 and CDR2: LGHDT and YNNKEL (reference sequence). The CDR3 sequence is 15 residues long. Trimming removed 3 bases from V and 5 bases from J, with 11 bases in between. The DNA of the CDR3 is TGTGCCAGCAGCCAGCGGGACGTCCATAATTCACCCCTCCACTTT. Its protein product is CASSQRDVHNSPLHF.